A single sample gave rise to the 17 T cell receptor beta chains below, sequenced in a study of blood T cell repertoires in COVID-19. Clones were read by immunoSEQ multiplex PCR, and TCRdb kept only the in-frame ones, dropping some. The profile shows about 140,000 clones, about 90% of them singletons. The material sequenced was peripheral blood. The receptors here all came from a man in his fifties with active or convalescent COVID-19.

The chain is built from TRBV6-5 and TRBJ2-3; 10 bases fit TRBD2. The CDR3 totals 14 residues. V was clipped by 8 bases and J by 8 bases; unmatched bases: 10. The germline CDR1 and CDR2 sequences are MNHEY and SVGAGI. DNA of the CDR3: TGTGCCAGCTCCCCTAGCGGGAGTGCAGGTACGCAGTATTTT. Amino acids: CASSPSGSAGTQYF.

The chain recombines TRBV29-1 with TRBJ2-6; weak D call: TRBD2 (6 bases). This CDR3 comprises 15 residues. Germline V gene lookup returns CDR1 SQVTM and CDR2 ANQGSEA. Between the trimmed V and J ends, which lost 6 bases and 0 bases, there was a span of 12 bases. The CDR3 nucleotides are TGCAGCGTCGGGGGTGATTTCTCTGGGGCCAACGTCCTGACTTTC. Translated: CSVGGDFSGANVLTF.

This clone has only one observation. The chain is built from TRBV2 and TRBJ1-2, with no clear D. The length of the CDR3 is 11 residues. The germline V and J ends were trimmed by 7 bases and 4 bases, with 7 bases remaining between them. CDR1 is SNHLY and CDR2 is FYNNEI in the germline V gene. As DNA, the CDR3 is TGTGCCAGCAAAGCTTTCTATGGCTACACCTTC. Its translation is CASKAFYGYTF.

The genes are TRBV24-1 and TRBJ1-1; 10 bases line up with TRBD1. The CDR3 consists of 15 residues. The ends lost 5 bases at V and 0 bases at J; junction bases unmatched: 2. CDR1 KGHDR and CDR2 SFDVKD come from the germline V gene. CDR3 sequence: CATSVGTGVNTEAFF. In DNA form, the CDR3 reads TGTGCCACCAGTGTTGGGACAGGGGTGAACACTGAAGCTTTCTTT.

This clone appeared once. This chain connects TRBV28 to TRBJ1-3; TRBD1 is a possible D gene (6 bases). Germline V gene lookup returns CDR1 MDHEN and CDR2 SYDVKM. Between the trimmed V and J ends, which lost 5 bases and 2 bases, there was a span of 13 bases. This CDR3 is built from 15 residues. The CDR3 reads CASSQPPGAGNTIYF. CDR3 DNA sequence: TGTGCCAGCAGTCAACCACCAGGGGCTGGAAACACCATATATTTT.

This clone was seen just once. CDR3 amino acids: CASSGTGRNEQFF. The CDR3 DNA follows: TGTGCCAGCAGCGGGACAGGGCGGAATGAGCAGTTCTTC. The chain combines TRBV9 with TRBJ2-1; the match to TRBD1 covers 8 bases. Germline CDR1 SGDLS, CDR2 YYNGEE. V shed 3 bases, J shed 7 bases, and the junction held 3 bases outside the gene matches. This CDR3 has 13 amino acids.

This clone was recorded only once. The same CDR3 can be traced to other DNA sequences in this sample. The rearrangement uses TRBV5-1 and TRBJ2-1; 8 bases are a match to TRBD2. This CDR3 spans 15 amino acids. V lost 1 base, J lost 5 bases, and 5 bases stayed unmatched. Germline V gives CDR1 SGHRS, CDR2 YFSETQ. The CDR3 spells CASSLSGRGDNEQFF. DNA for the CDR3: TGCGCCAGCAGCTTGAGCGGGAGAGGCGACAATGAGCAGTTCTTC.

The chain recombines TRBV5-1 with TRBJ2-3; D is possibly TRBD1 (6 bases). The CDR3 extends over 18 amino acids. Germline V gene data show CDR1 as SGHRS and CDR2 as YFSETQ. The germline V and J ends were trimmed by 3 bases and 0 bases, with 20 bases remaining between them. The CDR3 nucleotides read TGCGCCAGCAGCTGGACTTTCGGGACAAAGGCTAGCACAGATACGCAGTATTTT. This translates into CASSWTFGTKASTDTQYF.

The CDR3 sequence: CSLAVGGTGELFF. The CDR3 nucleotides are TGCAGCCTCGCAGTGGGGGGCACCGGGGAGCTGTTTTTT. This chain joins TRBV29-1 and TRBJ2-2; D might be TRBD2 (6 bases). The CDR3 sequence is 13 residues long. Germline values: CDR1 SQVTM, CDR2 ANQGSEA. Trimming removed 8 bases from V and 4 bases from J, with 14 bases in between.

The genes are TRBV3-1 (or the pseudogene TRBV3-2) and TRBJ2-3; 11 bases align to TRBD2. CDR1 and CDR2 (germline): LGHDT, YNNKEL (reference sequence). This CDR3 has 19 residues. The J segment lost 0 bases and the V segment lost 6 bases, leaving 14 bases of the junction unmatched. CDR3 sequence reads: CASRRRQSSGRYSTDTQYF. The CDR3 coding sequence is TGTGCCAGCAGGCGACGGCAGTCTAGCGGGAGGTACAGCACAGATACGCAGTATTTT.

The chain is built from TRBV6-5 and TRBJ1-5; possibly TRBD1 for D (5 bases). Deletions cut 5 bases from V and 1 base from J, with 6 bases between. Per the germline V gene, CDR1 is MNHEY and CDR2 is SVGAGI. CDR3 length equals 13 residues. CDR3 in amino acids: CASSPGSNQPQHF. The CDR3 coding sequence is TGTGCCAGCAGTCCAGGGAGCAATCAGCCCCAGCATTTT.

The chain has TRBV7-9 and TRBJ2-5; 8 positions agree with TRBD2. The CDR3 is 16 residues long. With V trimmed by 6 bases and J by 2 bases, 11 bases remained unmatched. Germline V gives CDR1 SEHNR, CDR2 FQNEAQ (reference sequence). The CDR3 sequence: CASREEWAGGQETQYF. CDR3 nucleotides: TGTGCCAGCAGGGAGGAGTGGGCGGGAGGACAAGAGACCCAGTACTTC.

The chain carries TRBV4-2 and TRBJ2-4; 10 nucleotides line up with TRBD2. The CDR3 loop spans 18 amino acids. Germline CDR1 LGHNA, CDR2 YNFKEQ. Trimming took 4 bases from V and 0 from J; bases not matched to a gene: 9. In DNA form, the CDR3 reads TGTGCCAGCAGCCCCGGGACTAGCGTGAGACAAGCCAAAAACATTCAGTACTTC. Amino acids: CASSPGTSVRQAKNIQYF.

The rearrangement uses TRBV7-2 and TRBJ2-3, with TRBD2 matching over 7 bases. V lost 5 bases, J lost 6 bases, and 11 bases stayed unmatched. CDR1 and CDR2 from the germline V gene are SGHTA and FQGNSA. This CDR3 is 15 amino acids long. CDR3 in amino acids: CASSRGLQYADTQYF. In nucleotides, the CDR3 is TGTGCCAGCAGCCGGGGACTACAGTACGCGGATACGCAGTATTTT.

V usage is TRBV5-1 and J usage is TRBJ1-4; 9 bases are a match to TRBD1. Germline CDR1 reads SGHRS; CDR2 reads YFSETQ. The trim removed 3 bases at V and 7 bases at J, leaving 4 bases unmatched. CDR3 length: 14 amino acids. The CDR3 sequence: CASSSGQGAEKLFF. CDR3 bases: TGCGCCAGCAGCTCGGGACAGGGTGCTGAAAAACTGTTTTTT.

CDR3 amino acids: CASSSGMWNTGELFF. CDR3 nucleotides: TGTGCCAGCAGCTCCGGGATGTGGAACACCGGGGAGCTGTTTTTT. The rearrangement uses TRBV3-1 (or the pseudogene TRBV3-2) and TRBJ2-2; TRBD2 might be the D (5 bases). V lost 5 bases and J 1 base, leaving 11 bases between the germline ends. Germline assignment: CDR1 LGHDT and CDR2 YNNKEL (reference sequence). The CDR3 spans 15 residues.

This clone was picked up a small number of times. The chain employs TRBV27 and TRBJ1-5, with D perhaps TRBD1 (6 bases). This CDR3 is built from 14 residues. CDR1 is MNHEY, CDR2 SMNVEV, per germline (reference sequence). V shed 5 bases and J shed 2 bases, with 10 bases lying between them. The CDR3 bases are TGTGCCAGCAGTCCCCACAGGGGCAATCAGCCCCAGCATTTT. It translates to CASSPHRGNQPQHF.